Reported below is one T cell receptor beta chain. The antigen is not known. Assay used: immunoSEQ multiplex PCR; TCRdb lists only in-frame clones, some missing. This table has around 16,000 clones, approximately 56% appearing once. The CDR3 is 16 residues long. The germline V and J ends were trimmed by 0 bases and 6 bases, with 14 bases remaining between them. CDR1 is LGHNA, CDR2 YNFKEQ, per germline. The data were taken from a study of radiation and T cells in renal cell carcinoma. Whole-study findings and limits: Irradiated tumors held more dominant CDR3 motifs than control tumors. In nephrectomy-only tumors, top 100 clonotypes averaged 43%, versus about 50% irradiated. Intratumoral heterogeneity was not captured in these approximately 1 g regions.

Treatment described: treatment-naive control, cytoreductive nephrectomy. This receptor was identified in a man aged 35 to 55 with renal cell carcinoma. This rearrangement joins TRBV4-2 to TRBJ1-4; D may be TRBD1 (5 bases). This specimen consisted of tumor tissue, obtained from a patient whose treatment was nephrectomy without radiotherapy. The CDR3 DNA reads TGTGCCAGCAGCCAAGAGGAGGGGCGGAAGGATGAAAAACTGTTTTTT. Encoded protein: CASSQEEGRKDEKLFF.